This T cell receptor beta chain was captured in a study of shared clonotypes between healthy human individuals. Study at large: Three CD4 naive, three CD4 memory, two CD8 naive and one CD8 memory plate were used per donor.

Profiling relied on immunoSEQ multiplex PCR, and the TCRdb table lists in-frame clones only, not all of them. This table has more than 2 million clones, approximately 94% appearing once. Germline CDR1 WSHSY, CDR2 SAAADI. CDR3 size: 15 residues. V shed 6 bases, J shed 3 bases, and the junction held 5 bases outside the gene matches. Concerning this clone: Its antigen is not identified.

Every one of the donors was a Caucasian adult that lived in Nashville, Tennessee. Study-level findings and limits: Clonotypes not shared had lower generation probabilities than those common to all four donors.

J is TRBJ2-5 and V is TRBV10-2; 12 bases fit TRBD2. This sequence was found in a man between 18 and 29 years old in good health. The specimen was naive CD4+ T cells sorted from blood. The sample's subset: CD45RA+ positively selected. This CDR3 reads CASSQTSGGKETQYF. CDR3 DNA: TGCGCCAGCAGCCAGACTAGCGGGGGAAAAGAGACCCAGTACTTC.